This T cell receptor (beta chain) was identified in a study of CD8+ T cells in alopecia areata. Study-wide findings and caveats: The study found higher clonality in lesional than normal scalp, especially in alopecia totalis/universalis.

cDNA reverse transcribed from extracted RNA served as the sequencing template. This table comes from immunoSEQ multiplex PCR, and its TCRdb copy is limited to in-frame clones, with some not included. The table has approximately 170,000 clones, roughly three fifths seen once; the top ten hold roughly 0.71%. Points on this clone: No antigen is known for it.

Treatment of the sample: oral pan-JAK inhibitor, 5-10 mg twice daily. Alopecia areata patients had lesional scalp punch biopsies and peripheral blood taken from them. CD4+ and CD8+ T cells were sorted from PBMCs stained for CD3, CD4 and CD8. Looked up from germline, CDR1 is ENHRY and CDR2 is SYGVKD. The CDR3 covers 16 residues. The trim removed 2 bases at V and 2 bases at J, leaving 9 bases unmatched. The V gene is TRBV10-3, the J gene TRBJ2-7, with 7 nucleotides matching TRBD1. The material sequenced was CD4+ T cells sorted from blood, taken at week 4, from a patient treated with tofacitinib. This receptor was obtained from a human donor with alopecia areata. The CDR3 nucleotides read TGTGCCATCAGTGAGGTAGGGGGCCCCTCAGCCTACGAGCAGTACTTC. Amino acids: CAISEVGGPSAYEQYF.